This T cell receptor (beta chain) derives from a study of cytomegalovirus exposure and HLA in healthy donors. Findings and caveats of the study: Researchers catalogued approximately 170 TCR beta chains as cytomegalovirus-associated.

Germline lookup yields CDR1 SNHLY and CDR2 FYNNEI. The CDR3 totals 16 residues. J was trimmed by 5 bases and V by 7 bases; bases with no gene match: 14. Produced via immunoSEQ multiplex PCR; TCRdb's table is partial and in-frame only. The sample has about 240,000 clones; more than 75% are singletons. The donors were members of the roughly 130-subject validation cohort (separate from the roughly 670-subject first cohort). In the case of this clone: The antigen is not known.

The sample taken for sequencing was PBMCs. The chain recombines TRBV2 with TRBJ2-5; 9 bases line up with TRBD1. This TCR came from a woman aged 25 to 39 in good health and CMV-seropositive. The CDR3 reads CASKIDPGTGSETQYF. The CDR3, as DNA: TGTGCCAGCAAAATCGACCCCGGGACAGGGTCCGAGACCCAGTACTTC. The variable domain in full, with the rest retrieved from reference TRBV2 and TRBJ2-5, is EPEVTQTPSHQVTQMGQEVILRCVPISNHLYFYWYRQILGQKVEFLVSFYNNEISEKSEIFDDQFSVERPDGSNFTLKIRSTKLEDSAMYFCASKIDPGTGSETQYFGPGTRLLVL.